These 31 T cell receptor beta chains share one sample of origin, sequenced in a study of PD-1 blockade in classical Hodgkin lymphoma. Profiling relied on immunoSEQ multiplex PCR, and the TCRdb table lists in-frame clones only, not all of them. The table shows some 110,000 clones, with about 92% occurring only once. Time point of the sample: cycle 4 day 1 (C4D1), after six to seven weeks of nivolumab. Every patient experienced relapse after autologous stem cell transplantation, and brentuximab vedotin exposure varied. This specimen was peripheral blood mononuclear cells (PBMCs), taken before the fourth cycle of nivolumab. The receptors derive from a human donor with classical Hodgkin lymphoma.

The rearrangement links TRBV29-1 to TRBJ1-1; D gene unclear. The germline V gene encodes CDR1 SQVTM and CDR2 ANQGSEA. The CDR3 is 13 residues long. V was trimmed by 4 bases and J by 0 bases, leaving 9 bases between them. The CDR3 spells CSVAVLMNTEAFF. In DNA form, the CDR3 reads TGCAGCGTTGCCGTCCTTATGAACACTGAAGCTTTCTTT.

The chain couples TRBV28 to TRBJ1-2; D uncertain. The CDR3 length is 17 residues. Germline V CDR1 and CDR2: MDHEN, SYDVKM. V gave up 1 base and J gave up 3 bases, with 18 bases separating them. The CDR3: CASSLLGLWEGDYGYTF. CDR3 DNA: TGTGCCAGCAGTTTATTGGGTTTATGGGAAGGAGACTATGGCTACACCTTC.

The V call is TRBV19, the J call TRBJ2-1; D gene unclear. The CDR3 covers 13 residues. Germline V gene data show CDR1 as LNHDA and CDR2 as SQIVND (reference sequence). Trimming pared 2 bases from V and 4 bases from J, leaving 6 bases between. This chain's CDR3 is CASSISRYNEQFF. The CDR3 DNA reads TGTGCCAGTAGTATATCCAGGTACAATGAGCAGTTCTTC.

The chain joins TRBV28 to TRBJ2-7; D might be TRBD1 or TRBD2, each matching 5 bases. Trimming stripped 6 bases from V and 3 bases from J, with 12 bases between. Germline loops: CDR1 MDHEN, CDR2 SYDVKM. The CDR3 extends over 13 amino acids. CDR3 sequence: CASRVGTSYEQYF. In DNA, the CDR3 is TGTGCCAGCAGAGTCGGGACGAGCTACGAGCAGTACTTC.

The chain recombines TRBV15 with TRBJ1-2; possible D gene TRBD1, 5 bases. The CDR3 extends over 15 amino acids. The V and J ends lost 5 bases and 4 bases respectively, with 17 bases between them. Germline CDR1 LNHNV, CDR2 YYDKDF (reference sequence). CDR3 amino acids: CATSEGNEPTYGYTF. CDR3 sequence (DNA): TGTGCCACCAGCGAGGGGAATGAGCCTACCTATGGCTACACCTTC.

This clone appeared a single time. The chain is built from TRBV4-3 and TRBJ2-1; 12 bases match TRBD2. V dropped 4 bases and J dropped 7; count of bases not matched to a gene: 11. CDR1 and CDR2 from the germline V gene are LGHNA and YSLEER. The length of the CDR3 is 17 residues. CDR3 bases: TGCGCCAGCAGCCCGGACCCCCCTAGCGGGGGGGGGAATGAGCAGTTCTTC. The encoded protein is CASSPDPPSGGGNEQFF.

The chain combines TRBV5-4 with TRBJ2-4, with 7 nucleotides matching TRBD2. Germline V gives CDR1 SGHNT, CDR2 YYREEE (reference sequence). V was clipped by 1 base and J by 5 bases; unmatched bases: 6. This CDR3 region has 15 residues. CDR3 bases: TGTGCCAGCAGCTTGAGATCGGCGGGAGAAAACATTCAGTACTTC. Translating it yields CASSLRSAGENIQYF.

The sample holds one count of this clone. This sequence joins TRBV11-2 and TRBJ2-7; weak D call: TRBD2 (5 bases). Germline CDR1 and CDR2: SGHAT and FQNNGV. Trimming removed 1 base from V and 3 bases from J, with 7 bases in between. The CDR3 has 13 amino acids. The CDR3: CASSLAGDYEQYF. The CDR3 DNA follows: TGTGCCAGCAGCTTAGCCGGGGACTACGAGCAGTACTTC.

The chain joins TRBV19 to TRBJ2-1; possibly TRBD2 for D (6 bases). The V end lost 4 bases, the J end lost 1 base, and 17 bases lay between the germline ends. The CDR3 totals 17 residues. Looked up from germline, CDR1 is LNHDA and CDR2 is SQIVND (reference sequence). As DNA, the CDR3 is TGTGCCAGTAGTAGTTGGAGGGAGATGAAGTCCTACAATGAGCAGTTCTTC. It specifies CASSSWREMKSYNEQFF.

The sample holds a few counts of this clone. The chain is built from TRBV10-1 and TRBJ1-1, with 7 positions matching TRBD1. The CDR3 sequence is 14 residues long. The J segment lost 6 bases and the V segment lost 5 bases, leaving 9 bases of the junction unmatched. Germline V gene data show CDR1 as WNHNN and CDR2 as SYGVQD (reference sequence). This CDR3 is CASSTHRDSAEAFF. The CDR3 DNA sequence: TGCGCCAGCAGTACTCACCGGGACAGCGCTGAAGCTTTCTTT.

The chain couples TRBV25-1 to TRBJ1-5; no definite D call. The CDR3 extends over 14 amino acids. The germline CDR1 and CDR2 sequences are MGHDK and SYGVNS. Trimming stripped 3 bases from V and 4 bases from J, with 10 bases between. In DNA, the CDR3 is TGTGCCAGCAGTGAGGAGGATATTAATCAGCCCCAGCATTTT. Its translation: CASSEEDINQPQHF.

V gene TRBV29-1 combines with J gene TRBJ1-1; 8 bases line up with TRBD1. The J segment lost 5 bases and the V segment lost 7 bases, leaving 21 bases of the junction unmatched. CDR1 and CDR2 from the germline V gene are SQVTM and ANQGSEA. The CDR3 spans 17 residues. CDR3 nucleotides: TGCAGCGCCTGGAGGTTGAGCAGGGGGCGGGAGGGGACTGAAGCTTTCTTT. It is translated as CSAWRLSRGREGTEAFF.

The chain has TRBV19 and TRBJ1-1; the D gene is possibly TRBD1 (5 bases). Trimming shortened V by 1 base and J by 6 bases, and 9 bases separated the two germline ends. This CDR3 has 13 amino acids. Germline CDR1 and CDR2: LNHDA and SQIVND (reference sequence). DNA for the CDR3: TGTGCCAGTAGTATAGTAGGGGCGGCTGAAGCTTTCTTT. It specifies CASSIVGAAEAFF.

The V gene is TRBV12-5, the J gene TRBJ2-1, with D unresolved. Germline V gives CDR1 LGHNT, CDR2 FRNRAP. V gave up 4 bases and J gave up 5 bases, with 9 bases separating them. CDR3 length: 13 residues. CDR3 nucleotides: TGTGCTAGTGGTTCGGGTGTCCACAATGAGCAGTTCTTC. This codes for CASGSGVHNEQFF.

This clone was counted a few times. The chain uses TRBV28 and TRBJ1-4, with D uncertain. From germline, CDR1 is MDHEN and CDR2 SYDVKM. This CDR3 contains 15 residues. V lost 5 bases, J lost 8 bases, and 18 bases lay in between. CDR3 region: CASSTTDPAAEKLFF. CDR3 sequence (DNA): TGTGCCAGCAGTACAACTGACCCTGCGGCCGAAAAACTGTTTTTT.

The CDR3 sequence is CASSYSEGEQYF. The CDR3 DNA is TGTGCCAGCAGTTACTCGGAGGGCGAGCAGTACTTC. This chain joins TRBV6-5 and TRBJ2-7, with D perhaps matching TRBD2 (6 bases). V lost 0 bases, J lost 6 bases, and 6 bases lay in between. Germline V gene data show CDR1 as MNHEY and CDR2 as SVGAGI. CDR3 size: 12 residues.

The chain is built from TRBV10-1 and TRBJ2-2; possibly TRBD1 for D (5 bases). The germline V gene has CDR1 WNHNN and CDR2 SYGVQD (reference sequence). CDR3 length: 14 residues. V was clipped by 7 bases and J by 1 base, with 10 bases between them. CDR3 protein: CASTGRKNTGELFF. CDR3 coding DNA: TGCGCCAGCACAGGGCGAAAGAACACCGGGGAGCTGTTTTTT.

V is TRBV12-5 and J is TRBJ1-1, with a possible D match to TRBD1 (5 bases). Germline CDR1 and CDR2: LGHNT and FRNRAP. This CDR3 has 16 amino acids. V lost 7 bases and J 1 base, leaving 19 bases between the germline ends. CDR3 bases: TGTGCTAGTGCCTCCCCCAGAAAAGGGGCGAACACTGAAGCTTTCTTT. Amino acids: CASASPRKGANTEAFF.

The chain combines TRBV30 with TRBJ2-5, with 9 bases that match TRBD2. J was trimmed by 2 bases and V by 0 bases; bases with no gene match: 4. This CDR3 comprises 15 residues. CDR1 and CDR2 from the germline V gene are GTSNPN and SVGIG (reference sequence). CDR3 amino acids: CAWSVRTSVQETQYF. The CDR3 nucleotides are TGTGCCTGGAGTGTCCGGACTAGCGTACAAGAGACCCAGTACTTC.

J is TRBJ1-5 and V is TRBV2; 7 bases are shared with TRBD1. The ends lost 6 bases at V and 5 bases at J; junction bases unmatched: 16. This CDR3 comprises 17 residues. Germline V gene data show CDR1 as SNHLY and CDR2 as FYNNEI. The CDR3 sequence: CASRDGTAPGTHQPQHF. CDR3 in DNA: TGTGCCAGCAGAGACGGGACAGCTCCGGGAACCCATCAGCCCCAGCATTTT.

The CDR3 here is CASSEGRTSGTYEQYF. The CDR3 region has the DNA TGTGCCAGCAGCGAAGGACGGACTAGCGGAACCTACGAGCAGTACTTC. The genes are TRBV7-6 and TRBJ2-7, with 10 positions matching TRBD2. Germline-derived CDR1 and CDR2 are SGHVS and FNYEAQ. With V trimmed by 5 bases and J by 2 bases, 9 bases remained unmatched. This CDR3 has 16 amino acids. Complete variable domain (other parts from reference TRBV7-6 and TRBJ2-7): GAGVSQSPRYKVTKRGQDVALRCDPISGHVSLYWYRQALGQGPEFLTYFNYEAQQDKSGLPNDRFSAERPEGSISTLTIQRTEQRDSAMYRCASSEGRTSGTYEQYFGPGTRLTVT.

CDR3 residues: CASSSPGQGPPEAFF. In DNA, the CDR3 is TGTGCCAGCAGTTCTCCGGGACAGGGGCCTCCTGAAGCTTTCTTT. The genes are TRBV6-6 and TRBJ1-1; 10 nucleotides agree with TRBD1. V dropped 4 bases and J dropped 6; count of bases not matched to a gene: 8. Per germline, CDR1 MNHNY and CDR2 SVGAGI (reference sequence). The CDR3 length is 15 residues.

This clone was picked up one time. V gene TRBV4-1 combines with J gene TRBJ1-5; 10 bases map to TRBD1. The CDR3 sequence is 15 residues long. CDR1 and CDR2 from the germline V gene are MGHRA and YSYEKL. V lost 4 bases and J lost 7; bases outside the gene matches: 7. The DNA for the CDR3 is TGCGCCAGCAGCCTAGGGACAGGGGTAGGACAGCCCCAGCATTTT. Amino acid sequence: CASSLGTGVGQPQHF.

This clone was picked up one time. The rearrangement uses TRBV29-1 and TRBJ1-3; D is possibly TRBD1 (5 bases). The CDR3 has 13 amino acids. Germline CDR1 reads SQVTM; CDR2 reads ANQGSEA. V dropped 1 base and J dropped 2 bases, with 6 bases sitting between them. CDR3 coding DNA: TGCAGCGTTGAAGGGGGCACTGGAAACACCATATATTTT. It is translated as CSVEGGTGNTIYF.

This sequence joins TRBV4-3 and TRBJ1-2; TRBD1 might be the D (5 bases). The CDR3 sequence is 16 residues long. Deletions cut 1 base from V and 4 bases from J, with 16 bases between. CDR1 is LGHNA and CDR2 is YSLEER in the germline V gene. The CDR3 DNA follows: TGCGCCAGCAGCCAAGTGGGGACCGCCGTATCCTATGGCTACACCTTC. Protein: CASSQVGTAVSYGYTF.

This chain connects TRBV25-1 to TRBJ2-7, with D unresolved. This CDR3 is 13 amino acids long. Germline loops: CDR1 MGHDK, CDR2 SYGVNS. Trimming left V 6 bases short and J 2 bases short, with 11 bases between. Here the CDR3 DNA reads TGTGCCAGCAGGATGGACGGGCCCTACGAGCAGTACTTC. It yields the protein CASRMDGPYEQYF.

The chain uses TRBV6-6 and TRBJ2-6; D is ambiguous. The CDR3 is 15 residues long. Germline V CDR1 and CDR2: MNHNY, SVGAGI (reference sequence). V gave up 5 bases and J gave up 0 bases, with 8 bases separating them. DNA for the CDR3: TGTGCCAGCAGTCCTACACGCTCTGGGGCCAACGTCCTGACTTTC. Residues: CASSPTRSGANVLTF.

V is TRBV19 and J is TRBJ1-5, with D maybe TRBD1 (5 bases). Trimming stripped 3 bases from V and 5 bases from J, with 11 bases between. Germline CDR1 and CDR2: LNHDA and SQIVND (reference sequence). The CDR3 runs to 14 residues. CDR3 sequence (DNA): TGTGCCAGTAGTATGGGGGGACCCTATCAGCCCCAGCATTTT. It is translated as CASSMGGPYQPQHF.

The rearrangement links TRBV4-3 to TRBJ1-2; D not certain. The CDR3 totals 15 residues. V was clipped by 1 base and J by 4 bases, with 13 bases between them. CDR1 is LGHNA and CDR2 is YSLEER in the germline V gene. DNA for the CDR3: TGCGCCAGCAGCCAAGTCGGGGATCCGGTCTATGGCTACACCTTC. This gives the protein CASSQVGDPVYGYTF.

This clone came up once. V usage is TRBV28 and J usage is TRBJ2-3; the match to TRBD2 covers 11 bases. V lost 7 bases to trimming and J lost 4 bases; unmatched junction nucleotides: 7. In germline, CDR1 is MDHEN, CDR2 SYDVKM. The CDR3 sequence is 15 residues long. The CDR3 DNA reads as TGTGCCAGCACGACACTAGCGGGAGTGGCAGATACGCAGTATTTT. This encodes CASTTLAGVADTQYF. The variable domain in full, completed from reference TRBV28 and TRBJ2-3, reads DVKVTQSSRYLVKRTGEKVFLECVQDMDHENMFWYRQDPGLGLRLIYFSYDVKMKEKGDIPEGYSVSREKKERFSLILESASTNQTSMYLCASTTLAGVADTQYFGPGTRLTVL.

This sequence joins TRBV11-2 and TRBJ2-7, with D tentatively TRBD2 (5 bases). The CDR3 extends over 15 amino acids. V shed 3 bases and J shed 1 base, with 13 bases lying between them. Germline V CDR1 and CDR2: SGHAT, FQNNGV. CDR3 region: CASSFEGLYSYEQYF. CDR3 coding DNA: TGTGCCAGCAGCTTCGAGGGTCTTTATTCCTACGAGCAGTACTTC.